Shown below are 31 T cell receptor beta chains from a single sample sequenced in a study of T-cell reconstitution after alpha-beta-depleted transplantation in children. TCRbeta library preparation incorporated unique molecular identifiers. TCRdb called the PCR reads again in MiXCR, with one record for every CDR3 protein. Of 400,000 to 550,000 distinct CDR3 sequences in the sample, about 11% were seen once. The sample in question was PBMCs, obtained before TCRalphabeta/CD19-depleted stem cell transplant. These receptors were taken from a child younger than 10 with inherited bone marrow failure, due to receive a stem cell transplant.

This clonotype was picked up many times. The chain links TRBV20-1 to TRBJ1-1; TRBD1 matches at 7 bases. The CDR3 loop spans 13 amino acids. J lost 3 bases, V lost 1 base, and 2 bases had no gene match. Germline CDR1 is DFQATT and CDR2 is SNEGSKA (reference sequence). This CDR3 reads CSARGTGDTEAFF. In DNA, the CDR3 is TGCAGTGCTAGAGGCACAGGGGACACTGAAGCTTTCTTT.

This clonotype was seen a handful of times. The CDR3 loop is CASSQDSSGYEQYF. In nucleotides, the CDR3 is TGCGCCAGCAGCCAGGACAGTAGCGGTTACGAGCAGTACTTC. The rearrangement links TRBV4-3 to TRBJ2-7; D is tentatively TRBD1 or TRBD2 (6 bases each). The CDR3 covers 14 residues. V was shortened by 3 bases and J by 4 bases, with 13 bases between the two germline ends. The germline CDR1 and CDR2 sequences are LGHNA and YSLEER.

This clonotype came up a few times. The CDR3 sequence is CASSFEGVEAKNIQYF. Here the CDR3 DNA reads TGTGCCAGCAGCTTTGAAGGGGTGGAAGCCAAAAACATTCAGTACTTC. The rearrangement joins TRBV7-9 to TRBJ2-4, with D perhaps TRBD1 (5 bases). Germline V gene lookup returns CDR1 SEHNR and CDR2 FQNEAQ (reference sequence). The length of the CDR3 is 16 residues. The V gene lost 3 bases and the J gene lost 0 bases, with 12 bases spanning the gap.

This clonotype was seen many times. This sequence joins TRBV5-6 and TRBJ1-1, with TRBD1 identical over 8 bases. CDR1 and CDR2 (germline): SGHDT, YYEEEE. CDR3 length equals 16 residues. With V trimmed by 5 bases and J by 3 bases, 12 bases remained unmatched. The CDR3 sequence is CASSSRTGQPHTEAFF. For the CDR3, the DNA is TGTGCCAGCAGTTCTCGGACAGGGCAGCCCCACACTGAAGCTTTCTTT.

This clonotype was detected only a few times. The chain has TRBV20-1 and TRBJ2-3, with TRBD2 identical over 9 bases. CDR1 is DFQATT and CDR2 is SNEGSKA in the germline V gene (reference sequence). The CDR3 runs 16 residues. J gave up 5 bases and V 5 bases, and 14 bases lay outside the gene matches. In DNA form, the CDR3 reads TGCAGTGCTGTCCCTATCCGAGCGGGAGGTGTAGATACGCAGTATTTT. Amino acid sequence: CSAVPIRAGGVDTQYF.

Note on this clonotype: Given a much more abundant clone one base away, this may be a read error. The chain combines TRBV28 with TRBJ2-5; 7 bases match TRBD1. This CDR3 comprises 16 residues. Per germline, CDR1 MDHEN and CDR2 SYDVKM. Germline trimming cut 3 bases from V and 2 bases from J; bases unmatched to any gene: 9. DNA of the CDR3: TGTGCCAGCAGTTTCTATCAGACAGGGCTACAAGAGACCCAGTACTTC. As protein: CASSFYQTGLQETQYF.

To note about this clonotype: It may be a read error: a sequence one base away is much more abundant. This sequence joins TRBV7-6 and TRBJ2-5; D perhaps matches TRBD2 (6 bases). CDR3 size: 15 residues. V lost 0 bases and J lost 9, with 17 bases in between. Germline CDR1 and CDR2: SGHVS and FNYEAQ. CDR3 loop: CASSLASYRSGAQYF. The CDR3 nucleotides are TGTGCCAGCAGCTTAGCGTCGTACAGGTCGGGAGCCCAGTACTTC. The complete variable domain, with remaining parts taken from reference TRBV7-6 and TRBJ2-5, reads GAGVSQSPRYKVTKRGQDVALRCDPISGHVSLYWYRQALGQGPEFLTYFNYEAQQDKSGLPNDRFSAERPEGSISTLTIQRTEQRDSAMYRCASSLASYRSGAQYFGPGTRLLVL.

In this sample, this clonotype turned up many times. The chain has TRBV29-1 and TRBJ2-1; D is undetermined. Deletions cut 4 bases from V and 4 bases from J, with 5 bases between. Germline-derived CDR1 and CDR2 are SQVTM and ANQGSEA. The CDR3 totals 11 residues. CDR3 residues: CSVGDYNEQFF. The CDR3 region has the DNA TGCAGCGTTGGGGATTACAATGAGCAGTTCTTC.

This clonotype occurred a few times. The chain joins TRBV29-1 to TRBJ2-1, with 7 positions matching TRBD2. CDR3 length equals 15 residues. The V and J ends lost 4 bases and 4 bases, in that order; junction bases with no gene match: 10. Germline loops: CDR1 SQVTM, CDR2 ANQGSEA. CDR3 region: CSVGRSSSGYNEQFF. For the CDR3, the DNA is TGCAGCGTTGGTCGTTCGTCTAGCGGATACAATGAGCAGTTCTTC.

This clonotype has a handful of counts. V and J are TRBV5-6 and TRBJ2-1; 12 bases are shared with TRBD2. After removal of 0 bases from V and 15 bases from J, the junction contained 7 bases not matched to a gene. Looked up from germline, CDR1 is SGHDT and CDR2 is YYEEEE. The CDR3 is made up of 14 amino acids. This CDR3 is CASSLDLAGGPRFF. CDR3 DNA sequence: TGTGCCAGCAGCTTGGATCTAGCGGGAGGGCCACGGTTCTTC.

CDR3 DNA: TGTGCCAGCAGCTTCGGGGACTCTGGAAACACCATATATTTT. Encoded protein: CASSFGDSGNTIYF. The rearrangement joins TRBV7-6 to TRBJ1-3; D gene ambiguous. This CDR3 has 14 residues. Germline lookup yields CDR1 SGHVS and CDR2 FNYEAQ. V lost 3 bases, J lost 0 bases, and 6 bases lay in between.

This clonotype has at least ten counts. This chain connects TRBV12-3 or TRBV12-4 to TRBJ2-7; no definite D call. V was clipped by 2 bases and J by 2 bases, with 10 bases between them. The CDR3 consists of 14 residues. DNA of the CDR3: TGTGCCAGCAGTTTAAAGTCTGGAACCTACGAGCAGTACTTC. Protein sequence: CASSLKSGTYEQYF.

This clonotype has at least ten counts. The chain uses TRBV5-1 and TRBJ2-4; 9 nucleotides agree with TRBD1. J lost 0 bases, V lost 9 bases, and 16 bases had no gene match. The CDR3 sequence is 18 residues long. Germline values: CDR1 SGHRS, CDR2 YFSETQ. Here the CDR3 DNA reads TGCGCCACCGAACAGGGGGCAGTTTTCTTTCTAGCCAAAAACATTCAGTACTTC. This gives the protein CATEQGAVFFLAKNIQYF.

This clonotype was detected many times. This chain uses TRBV6-2 or TRBV6-3 with TRBJ2-7; D possibly matches TRBD1 or TRBD2 (5 bases each). In germline, CDR1 is MNHEY, CDR2 SVGEGT. Trimming took 6 bases from V and 9 from J, leaving 21 bases between them. This CDR3 is 14 amino acids long. This CDR3 reads CASSLPPRWGPQYF. In DNA form, the CDR3 reads TGTGCCAGCAGCCTCCCGCCCCGTTGGGGACCGCAGTACTTC.

The table lists this clonotype with many counts. The CDR3 region is CSATRGGQYF. CDR3 sequence (DNA): TGCAGTGCTACCAGAGGGGGGCAGTACTTC. The chain is built from TRBV20-1 and TRBJ2-7, with D tentatively TRBD1 (6 bases). Germline CDR1 DFQATT, CDR2 SNEGSKA (reference sequence). This CDR3 is 10 amino acids long. Trimming pared 4 bases from V and 9 bases from J, leaving 10 bases between.

The chain links TRBV24-1 to TRBJ2-1; the match to TRBD2 covers 12 bases. Germline V gene data show CDR1 as KGHDR and CDR2 as SFDVKD. Trimming cost V 4 bases and J 4 bases; bases outside gene matches: 7. This CDR3 spans 17 amino acids. The CDR3 reads CATSDPTSGRPYNEQFF. The CDR3 DNA reads as TGTGCCACCAGTGACCCCACTAGCGGGAGGCCTTACAATGAGCAGTTCTTC.

This clonotype was picked up many times. The rearrangement joins TRBV15 to TRBJ2-7; D possibly uses TRBD1 or TRBD2 (5 bases each). With 1 base removed from V and 5 bases from J, the gap between germline ends came to 12 bases. CDR1 is LNHNV, CDR2 YYDKDF, per germline (reference sequence). The CDR3 consists of 14 residues. The CDR3 nucleotides read TGTGCCACCAGCAGAGGTCCCCTGGGACACGAGCAGTACTTC. This codes for CATSRGPLGHEQYF.

This clonotype was observed many times. The chain employs TRBV29-1 and TRBJ2-7; 8 nucleotides line up with TRBD1. Germline CDR1 reads SQVTM; CDR2 reads ANQGSEA. V was clipped by 4 bases and J by 4 bases; unmatched bases: 3. This CDR3 has 12 amino acids. CDR3 sequence: CSVGRGRYEQYF. CDR3 DNA sequence: TGCAGCGTTGGCAGGGGGCGGTACGAGCAGTACTTC.

Many counts were recorded for this clonotype. The chain joins TRBV10-3 to TRBJ2-7; either TRBD1 or TRBD2 may supply D (5 bases each). CDR3 length: 13 residues. V lost 4 bases and J 4 bases, leaving 11 bases between the germline ends. CDR1 ENHRY and CDR2 SYGVKD come from the germline V gene. The DNA of the CDR3 is TGTGCCATCAGTGTGGGGACGGTTTACGAGCAGTACTTC. As protein: CAISVGTVYEQYF.

This clonotype has at least ten counts. This chain connects TRBV20-1 to TRBJ2-7; D may be TRBD2 (7 bases). CDR1 DFQATT and CDR2 SNEGSKA come from the germline V gene (reference sequence). V lost 0 bases to trimming and J lost 3 bases, with 15 bases between them. The CDR3 covers 15 residues. The CDR3 region has the DNA TGCAGTGCTAGAGATCTTAAGGGGGGGCGCTACGAGCAGTACTTC. Translated: CSARDLKGGRYEQYF.

This clonotype showed up many times. The CDR3 coding sequence is TGTGCCAGCTCACCACCGCGTCTTGACACAGATACGCAGTATTTT. This codes for CASSPPRLDTDTQYF. This chain links TRBV18 with TRBJ2-3; D call uncertain. The CDR3 contains 15 residues. Germline V CDR1 and CDR2: KGHSH, LQKENI. The V gene lost 0 bases and the J gene lost 2 bases, with 9 bases spanning the gap.

This clonotype showed up just a few times. V usage is TRBV6-6 and J usage is TRBJ2-5, with no clear D. V lost 5 bases to trimming and J lost 9 bases, with 4 bases between them. Per the germline V gene, CDR1 is MNHNY and CDR2 is SVGAGI (reference sequence). The CDR3 contains 9 residues. CDR3: CASSAPQYF. Written as DNA, the CDR3 is TGTGCCAGCAGTGCCCCCCAGTACTTC.

The rearrangement links TRBV14 to TRBJ2-1; TRBD1 matches at 8 bases. V lost 4 bases and J lost 5; bases outside the gene matches: 10. There are 16 residues in the CDR3. The germline gives CDR1 SGHDN, CDR2 FVKESK. The CDR3 loop is CASSPRTGTGNNEQFF. DNA of the CDR3: TGTGCCAGCAGCCCGCGAACCGGGACAGGAAACAATGAGCAGTTCTTC.

This clonotype was detected only a few times. J is TRBJ2-1 and V is TRBV7-9, with D tentatively TRBD2 (5 bases). The V end was cut by 6 bases, the J end by 5 bases, with 17 bases between. The length of the CDR3 is 15 residues. The germline gives CDR1 SEHNR, CDR2 FQNEAQ (reference sequence). The CDR3 DNA is TGTGCCAGCAGACCTCTGGCGGGCGTAGACAATGAGCAGTTCTTC. Amino acids: CASRPLAGVDNEQFF.

V gene TRBV12-3 or TRBV12-4 combines with J gene TRBJ2-6; 9 bases agree with TRBD2. Trimming cost V 8 bases and J 4 bases; bases outside gene matches: 18. The CDR3 is 19 residues long. The CDR3 loop is CASSRTLGLAGSGANVLTF. CDR3 sequence (DNA): TGTGCCAGCTCGCGGACCTTGGGACTAGCTGGTTCAGGGGCCAACGTCCTGACTTTC.

This rearrangement joins TRBV10-3 to TRBJ2-1; D remains ambiguous. Between the trimmed V and J ends, which lost 3 bases and 0 bases, there was a span of 9 bases. The CDR3 runs to 15 residues. Per germline, CDR1 ENHRY and CDR2 SYGVKD. The DNA for the CDR3 is TGTGCCATCAGTGAACGGAGTAGCTCCTACAATGAGCAGTTCTTC. It is translated as CAISERSSSYNEQFF.

In regard to this clonotype: This may stem from a read error, because a much larger clone lies one nucleotide away. The V call is TRBV20-1, the J call TRBJ2-7; D is ambiguous. V was shortened by 6 bases and J by 2 bases, with 20 bases between the two germline ends. The CDR3 sequence is 15 residues long. Per germline, CDR1 DFQATT and CDR2 SNEGSKA (reference sequence). The CDR3 coding sequence is TGCAGTGCGGCTGAGAGGCCCGAACCTCCCTACGAGCAGTACTTC. Translating gives CSAAERPEPPYEQYF.

Many counts were recorded for this clonotype. The DNA for the CDR3 is TGTGCCAGCAGTTTAAAGGTACAAGGGGGTCAGCCCCAGCATTTT. Translating gives CASSLKVQGGQPQHF. This chain joins TRBV28 and TRBJ1-5; tentative D call: TRBD1 (6 bases). The CDR3 covers 15 residues. Germline-derived CDR1 and CDR2 are MDHEN and SYDVKM. Trimming cost V 2 bases and J 6 bases, with 14 bases left between them.

This clonotype turned up a few times. The chain combines TRBV7-9 with TRBJ1-3; D is perhaps TRBD1 (6 bases). The CDR3 consists of 16 residues. The germline V gene encodes CDR1 SEHNR and CDR2 FQNEAQ (reference sequence). The germline V and J ends were trimmed by 7 bases and 1 base, with 17 bases remaining between them. The CDR3 sequence is CASTAGGRRSGNTIYF. CDR3 sequence (DNA): TGTGCCAGCACTGCGGGGGGGCGCCGGTCTGGAAACACCATATATTTT.

This clonotype occurred many times. This chain connects TRBV27 to TRBJ2-1; TRBD2 aligns across 9 bases. CDR1 is MNHEY and CDR2 is SMNVEV in the germline V gene (reference sequence). This CDR3 is built from 15 residues. J was trimmed by 7 bases and V by 5 bases; bases with no gene match: 9. CDR3 DNA: TGTGCCAGCAGTCCACCCGGACTAGCGAGGAATGAGCAGTTCTTC. Protein product: CASSPPGLARNEQFF.

The sample holds many counts of this clonotype. The V gene is TRBV15, the J gene TRBJ2-4; 8 nucleotides match TRBD1. The length of the CDR3 is 19 residues. Trimming at V came to 0 bases and at J to 1 base, leaving 11 bases not matched to a gene. Germline V lookup: CDR1 LNHNV, CDR2 YYDKDF (reference sequence). CDR3 residues: CATSRDSGGYRLAKNIQYF. In nucleotides, the CDR3 is TGTGCCACCAGCAGAGATTCAGGGGGCTATCGGCTGGCCAAAAACATTCAGTACTTC.